The 10 T cell receptor beta chains below come from one sample, sequenced in a study of blood T cell repertoires in COVID-19. The assay was immunoSEQ multiplex PCR, and TCRdb's table has in-frame clones only and misses some. The sample lists about 280,000 clones; around 90% were seen once. Input material: peripheral blood. These receptors all stem from a woman between 40 and 55 years old who had recovered from COVID-19.

This sequence joins TRBV10-3 and TRBJ2-3; 10 bases agree with TRBD1. Per germline, CDR1 ENHRY and CDR2 SYGVKD. CDR3 length: 16 amino acids. V shed 6 bases and J 4 bases; nucleotides not matched to a gene: 10. Written as DNA, the CDR3 is TGTGCCATCAGCGGGGACAGGGGAGCCCCCCCAGATACGCAGTATTTT. The encoded protein is CAISGDRGAPPDTQYF.

This clone came up a few times. The gene calls are TRBV6-5 and TRBJ1-1; D perhaps matches TRBD1 (6 bases). Germline V gene lookup returns CDR1 MNHEY and CDR2 SVGAGI. Deletions cut 7 bases from V and 0 bases from J, with 12 bases between. The CDR3 length is 14 residues. The CDR3 reads CASTPDRMNTEAFF. CDR3 nucleotide sequence: TGTGCCAGCACCCCGGACAGAATGAACACTGAAGCTTTCTTT.

V usage is TRBV10-3 and J usage is TRBJ2-7, with a tentative D call TRBD2 (6 bases). The CDR3 is 13 residues long. Germline V gives CDR1 ENHRY, CDR2 SYGVKD. V was trimmed by 3 bases and J by 3 bases, leaving 9 bases between them. CDR3: CAISETGVYEQYF. The CDR3 nucleotides read TGTGCCATCAGTGAAACGGGAGTCTACGAGCAGTACTTC.

The rearrangement uses TRBV9 and TRBJ2-1; D is unresolved. Germline CDR1 reads SGDLS; CDR2 reads YYNGEE. The CDR3 runs 13 residues. V lost 0 bases to trimming and J lost 10 bases, with 11 bases between them. The CDR3, as DNA: TGTGCCAGCAGCGTAGGTCCAGGCGTCGAGCAGTTCTTC. It encodes CASSVGPGVEQFF.

The chain has TRBV9 and TRBJ2-1; 13 positions match TRBD2. There are 16 residues in the CDR3. CDR1 is SGDLS, CDR2 YYNGEE, per germline. J gave up 6 bases and V 5 bases, and 8 bases lay outside the gene matches. This chain's CDR3 is CASSTTGTSGINEQFF. The CDR3 region has the DNA TGTGCCAGCAGTACGACGGGGACTAGCGGGATCAATGAGCAGTTCTTC.

This clone was seen once. The chain carries TRBV7-2 and TRBJ2-2; TRBD2 matches at 14 bases. This CDR3 comprises 19 residues. The ends lost 5 bases at V and 4 bases at J; junction bases unmatched: 12. The germline CDR1 and CDR2 sequences are SGHTA and FQGNSA. CDR3 sequence (DNA): TGTGCCAGCAGCATACCGGGACTAGCGGGAGTAAAAACCACCGGGGAGCTGTTTTTT. It yields the protein CASSIPGLAGVKTTGELFF.

This clone came up a few times. The V gene is TRBV27, the J gene TRBJ1-1; D is perhaps TRBD1 (5 bases). V was cut by 5 bases and J by 5 bases, with 12 bases left in between. CDR3 length: 13 residues. The V gene's germline CDR1 is MNHEY and CDR2 SMNVEV (reference sequence). The CDR3 region has the DNA TGTGCCAGCAGTCCCGGTCACAGGACTGAAGCTTTCTTT. Encoded protein: CASSPGHRTEAFF.

This rearrangement joins TRBV14 to TRBJ2-2; unclear D gene. The CDR3 covers 15 residues. Germline CDR1 and CDR2: SGHDN and FVKESK. V lost 2 bases and J lost 1, with 8 bases in between. CDR3 DNA sequence: TGTGCCAGCAGCCAATTGTCAGGGAACACCGGGGAGCTGTTTTTT. Its translation: CASSQLSGNTGELFF.

The chain links TRBV7-9 to TRBJ2-2; 8 bases are shared with TRBD2. V lost 5 bases and J lost 1; bases outside the gene matches: 6. This CDR3 region has 16 residues. CDR1 is SEHNR, CDR2 FQNEAQ, per germline (reference sequence). Written as DNA, the CDR3 is TGTGCCAGCAGCACAGCAACTAGCGGGAACACCGGGGAGCTGTTTTTT. Translation: CASSTATSGNTGELFF.

The count of this clone is one. The V gene is TRBV28, the J gene TRBJ2-7; D may be TRBD1 (6 bases). The germline V and J ends were trimmed by 7 bases and 3 bases, with 10 bases remaining between them. Per germline, CDR1 MDHEN and CDR2 SYDVKM. This CDR3 comprises 12 residues. The CDR3 region is CASNQQGYEQYF. CDR3 DNA: TGTGCCAGCAATCAACAGGGCTACGAGCAGTACTTC.